Following are 29 T cell receptor beta chains from one sample sequenced in a study of control samples from healthy donors and cancer patients. Some clones are missing from TCRdb's copy, which holds only in-frame ones; the method was immunoSEQ multiplex PCR. The repertoire consists of about 68,000 clones, with 75% to 85% occurring once and the leading ten covering approximately 14%. The sample taken for sequencing was blood. The receptors here all came from a man aged 60 to 75 in good health.

V and J are TRBV10-3 and TRBJ2-7; either TRBD1 or TRBD2 may fit D (5 bases each). With 0 bases removed from V and 4 bases from J, the gap between germline ends came to 13 bases. Germline CDR1 reads ENHRY; CDR2 reads SYGVKD. The CDR3 runs to 15 residues. The chain's CDR3 is CAISESKGTQYEQYF. CDR3 nucleotide sequence: TGTGCCATCAGTGAGTCTAAGGGGACCCAATACGAGCAGTACTTC.

The chain has TRBV3-1 (or the pseudogene TRBV3-2) and TRBJ1-5; D is uncertain. Between the trimmed V and J ends, which lost 1 base and 0 bases, there was a span of 7 bases. The CDR3 spans 15 residues. Germline CDR1 and CDR2: LGHDT and YNNKEL (reference sequence). The CDR3 here is CASSQGHGSNQPQHF. CDR3 in DNA: TGTGCCAGCAGCCAAGGTCACGGTAGCAATCAGCCCCAGCATTTT.

The chain employs TRBV5-1 and TRBJ2-1; TRBD2 matches 16 bases. This CDR3 has 16 residues. With 4 bases clipped from V and 9 bases from J, the junction kept 7 bases outside the gene matches. CDR1 is SGHRS and CDR2 is YFSETQ in the germline V gene. CDR3 sequence: CASSPTGTSGRGEQFF. DNA of the CDR3: TGCGCCAGCAGCCCAACAGGGACTAGCGGGAGGGGTGAGCAGTTCTTC.

The chain links TRBV12-5 to TRBJ2-1; no clear D. V was pared by 8 bases and J by 6 bases, with 8 bases between. CDR3 length: 11 residues. Germline assignment: CDR1 LGHNT and CDR2 FRNRAP. CDR3 DNA: TGTGCTAGTCGTCAGTCCAATGAGCAGTTCTTC. Translated: CASRQSNEQFF.

V and J are TRBV12-3 or TRBV12-4 and TRBJ2-1; the match to TRBD2 covers 7 bases. The CDR3 loop spans 11 amino acids. The trim removed 6 bases at V and 10 bases at J, leaving 3 bases unmatched. CDR3 in DNA: TGTGCCAGCAGCCGGACTAGGGAGCAGTTCTTC. Amino acids: CASSRTREQFF.

The V and J genes are TRBV7-2 and TRBJ2-7; possible D gene TRBD2, 6 bases. There are 17 residues in the CDR3. Germline values: CDR1 SGHTA, CDR2 FQGNSA. V lost 1 base and J 2 bases, leaving 18 bases between the germline ends. CDR3 in amino acids: CASSLVSSGRLTYEQYF. The DNA of the CDR3 is TGTGCCAGCAGCTTAGTGTCGTCCGGGAGATTGACCTACGAGCAGTACTTC.

The chain combines TRBV4-3 with TRBJ2-5, with TRBD1 identical over 8 bases. The V segment lost 4 bases and the J segment 5 bases; nucleotides outside the gene matches: 9. Germline-derived CDR1 and CDR2 are LGHNA and YSLEER. The CDR3 is 15 amino acids. The CDR3: CASSLGQGGMETQYF. The CDR3 nucleotides are TGCGCCAGCAGCCTCGGACAGGGAGGTATGGAGACCCAGTACTTC.

V usage is TRBV7-2 and J usage is TRBJ2-3, with TRBD2 matching over 14 bases. The CDR3 extends over 18 amino acids. Germline CDR1 and CDR2: SGHTA and FQGNSA. Trimming cost V 4 bases and J 4 bases; bases outside gene matches: 10. The CDR3 bases are TGTGCCAGCAGCTACTCGGGACTAGCGGGAGTTGCCGCAGATACGCAGTATTTT. This translates into CASSYSGLAGVAADTQYF.

V usage is TRBV3-1 (or the pseudogene TRBV3-2) and J usage is TRBJ1-1; D not resolved. Germline V lookup: CDR1 LGHDT, CDR2 YNNKEL (reference sequence). V lost 4 bases and J lost 2, with 11 bases in between. The CDR3 runs to 14 residues. CDR3 region: CASSRKGSNTEAFF. The DNA of the CDR3 is TGTGCCAGCAGCCGCAAAGGTTCTAACACTGAAGCTTTCTTT.

The rearrangement joins TRBV11-3 to TRBJ2-1; D may be TRBD2 (5 bases). Trimming took 1 base from V and 15 from J, leaving 10 bases between them. This CDR3 is built from 11 residues. In germline, CDR1 is SGHNT, CDR2 YENEEA. CDR3 protein: CASSLVANRFF. The CDR3 DNA follows: TGTGCCAGCAGCTTAGTAGCGAACCGGTTCTTC.

Here the CDR3 DNA reads TGTGCCAGCAGCTTAGAACGGGGGATTAGGTCAGATACGCAGTATTTT. Translating gives CASSLERGIRSDTQYF. V usage is TRBV7-2 and J usage is TRBJ2-3; tentative D call: TRBD2 (6 bases). The CDR3 is made up of 16 amino acids. Germline V gene data show CDR1 as SGHTA and CDR2 as FQGNSA. V lost 1 base and J 4 bases, leaving 15 bases between the germline ends. Variable domain in full (rest from reference TRBV7-2 and TRBJ2-3): GAGVSQSPSNKVTEKGKDVELRCDPISGHTALYWYRQSLGQGLEFLIYFQGNSAPDKSGLPSDRFSAERTGGSVSTLTIQRTQQEDSAVYLCASSLERGIRSDTQYFGPGTRLTVL.

This clone has just a few counts. The chain recombines TRBV19 with TRBJ2-1; TRBD2 matches 13 bases. The CDR3 extends over 19 amino acids. V was clipped by 3 bases and J by 0 bases; unmatched bases: 8. Per germline, CDR1 LNHDA and CDR2 SQIVND (reference sequence). CDR3 amino acids: CASSMAGTSGVSSYNEQFF. Here the CDR3 DNA reads TGTGCCAGTAGTATGGCTGGGACTAGCGGGGTTAGCTCCTACAATGAGCAGTTCTTC.

In DNA, the CDR3 is TGTGCCAGCAGTTCACCGGGACAGGGAAATTCACCCCTCCACTTT. Translating it yields CASSSPGQGNSPLHF. V gene TRBV28 combines with J gene TRBJ1-6; 9 bases are shared with TRBD1. The V gene's germline CDR1 is MDHEN and CDR2 SYDVKM. The CDR3 totals 15 residues. V lost 4 bases, J lost 7 bases, and 5 bases stayed unmatched.

The rearrangement links TRBV11-2 to TRBJ2-5; no clear D gene. Germline CDR1 and CDR2: SGHAT and FQNNGV. Deletions cut 2 bases from V and 4 bases from J, with 5 bases between. This CDR3 is built from 12 residues. CDR3 amino acids: CASSLLGETQYF. CDR3 nucleotides: TGTGCCAGCAGCTTATTGGGAGAGACCCAGTACTTC.

The chain joins TRBV5-5 to TRBJ1-4; possibly TRBD1 for D (6 bases). Germline loops: CDR1 SGHKS, CDR2 YYEKEE (reference sequence). Trimming took 3 bases from V and 2 from J, leaving 14 bases between them. The length of the CDR3 is 16 residues. CDR3 DNA sequence: TGTGCCAGCAGCTCGACCTTCACAGGGACTAATGAAAAACTGTTTTTT. This gives the protein CASSSTFTGTNEKLFF.

V and J are TRBV10-3 and TRBJ2-5, with D tentatively TRBD1 (6 bases). This CDR3 contains 14 residues. V was cut by 3 bases and J by 2 bases, with 10 bases left in between. Germline CDR1 reads ENHRY; CDR2 reads SYGVKD. CDR3: CAISDDRPQETQYF. The CDR3 DNA sequence: TGTGCCATCAGTGACGACAGGCCTCAAGAGACCCAGTACTTC.

The chain employs TRBV28 and TRBJ2-7, with D tentatively TRBD1 (6 bases). The germline V gene encodes CDR1 MDHEN and CDR2 SYDVKM. CDR3 length equals 14 residues. Between the trimmed V and J ends, which lost 2 bases and 6 bases, there was a span of 14 bases. CDR3 nucleotides: TGTGCCAGCAGTTTAGGGCAGGGGAAAGGCGAGCAGTACTTC. As protein: CASSLGQGKGEQYF. Together with reference TRBV28 and TRBJ2-7, the CDR3 gives the full variable domain: DVKVTQSSRYLVKRTGEKVFLECVQDMDHENMFWYRQDPGLGLRLIYFSYDVKMKEKGDIPEGYSVSREKKERFSLILESASTNQTSMYLCASSLGQGKGEQYFGPGTRLTVT.

The chain links TRBV15 to TRBJ2-1, with 11 bases that match TRBD2. This CDR3 is built from 16 residues. CDR1 is LNHNV and CDR2 is YYDKDF in the germline V gene (reference sequence). The junction had 4 bases not matched to a gene; V was cut back by 3 bases and J by 3 bases. CDR3 sequence (DNA): TGTGCCACCAGCAGCGTCCTAGCGGGAGGCTACAATGAGCAGTTCTTC. This translates into CATSSVLAGGYNEQFF. Looking up the rest from reference TRBV15 and TRBJ2-1 gives the full variable domain: DAMVIQNPRYQVTQFGKPVTLSCSQTLNHNVMYWYQQKSSQAPKLLFHYYDKDFNNEADTPDNFQSRRPNTSFCFLDIRSPGLGDTAMYLCATSSVLAGGYNEQFFGPGTRLTVL.

The V gene is TRBV5-5, the J gene TRBJ2-6, with 10 bases that match TRBD1. CDR3 length: 17 amino acids. Germline CDR1 is SGHKS and CDR2 is YYEKEE (reference sequence). The V gene end was trimmed by 5 bases and the J gene end by 2 bases; junction bases not matched to a gene: 7. As DNA, the CDR3 is TGTGCCAGCAGTAGATCCGGGACAGGGGCTGGGGCCAACGTCCTGACTTTC. Protein product: CASSRSGTGAGANVLTF. Complete variable domain (other parts from reference TRBV5-5 and TRBJ2-6): DAGVTQSPTHLIKTRGQQVTLRCSPISGHKSVSWYQQVLGQGPQFIFQYYEKEERGRGNFPDRFSARQFPNYSSELNVNALLLGDSALYLCASSRSGTGAGANVLTFGAGSRLTVL.

This chain connects TRBV12-3 or TRBV12-4 to TRBJ1-4; D is ambiguous. V lost 6 bases, J lost 4 bases, and 3 bases lay in between. The CDR3 spans 11 residues. The CDR3 sequence: CASRGNEKLFF. CDR3 nucleotides: TGTGCCAGCAGGGGTAATGAAAAACTGTTTTTT.

This chain uses TRBV21-1 with TRBJ1-5; TRBD1 is the table's D call, not checked against the DNA. TRBV21-1 counts as a pseudogene. This CDR3 region has 21 residues. CDR3 sequence (DNA): TGTGCCAGCAGCAAAGCCCCATCCCCAGGGGAGCGCCCCTATAGCAATCAGCCCCAGCATTTT. Protein product: CASSKAPSPGERPYSNQPQHF.

The chain carries TRBV30 and TRBJ2-2, with a possible D match to TRBD1 (5 bases). Per the germline V gene, CDR1 is GTSNPN and CDR2 is SVGIG (reference sequence). Trimming took 2 bases from V and 0 from J, leaving 7 bases between them. This CDR3 region has 14 residues. The CDR3 DNA sequence: TGTGCCTGGAGTTGGGGCACGAACACCGGGGAGCTGTTTTTT. Its protein is CAWSWGTNTGELFF.

This clone has just one count. The chain links TRBV7-2 to TRBJ1-4; D gene unclear. V gave up 5 bases and J gave up 4 bases, with 8 bases separating them. Germline CDR1 reads SGHTA; CDR2 reads FQGNSA. This CDR3 is built from 13 residues. CDR3 amino acids: CASSISRNEKLFF. The CDR3 nucleotides read TGTGCCAGCAGCATCAGTCGTAATGAAAAACTGTTTTTT.

This chain connects TRBV6-5 to TRBJ2-2, with 8 nucleotides matching TRBD2. The CDR3 has 15 amino acids. Germline V lookup: CDR1 MNHEY, CDR2 SVGAGI. Trimming removed 0 bases from V and 5 bases from J; junction bases left unmatched: 2. DNA for the CDR3: TGTGCCAGCAGTTACTCGGCTAGCGGGACCGGGGAGCTGTTTTTT. It codes for CASSYSASGTGELFF.

CDR3 coding DNA: TGTGCCAGCTCCCGAGACAGTTCCTACGAGCAGTACTTC. Its protein is CASSRDSSYEQYF. The chain joins TRBV18 to TRBJ2-7; possibly TRBD1 for D (5 bases). CDR3 length: 13 residues. Per the germline V gene, CDR1 is KGHSH and CDR2 is LQKENI. Deletions cut 6 bases from V and 1 base from J, with 10 bases between.

The genes are TRBV7-6 and TRBJ2-5; 7 nucleotides align to TRBD1. CDR1 and CDR2 (germline): SGHVS, FNYEAQ. The CDR3 sequence is 16 residues long. The V gene end was trimmed by 5 bases and the J gene end by 1 base; junction bases not matched to a gene: 10. CDR3: CASSRQRQGSQETQYF. DNA of the CDR3: TGTGCCAGCAGCCGTCAAAGACAGGGAAGCCAAGAGACCCAGTACTTC.

Note on this clone: Compared with germline, one end of the junction differs, possibly owing to a read error. The chain joins TRBV4-3 to TRBJ1-3, with D unresolved. Germline CDR1 reads LGHNA; CDR2 reads YSLEER. This CDR3 has 15 amino acids. This chain's CDR3 is CASGQANPSGNTIYF. DNA of the CDR3: TGCGCCAGCGGCCAGGCTAACCCCTCTGGAAACACCATATATTTT.

The chain is built from TRBV2 and TRBJ1-6; maybe TRBD1 (6 bases). V lost 8 bases and J 9 bases, leaving 20 bases between the germline ends. The CDR3 has 15 residues. Germline CDR1 SNHLY, CDR2 FYNNEI. DNA of the CDR3: TGTGCCAGCGCCCTCGGGGGGGGGCTCGGTTCACCCCTCCACTTT. This encodes CASALGGGLGSPLHF.

The V and J genes are TRBV19 and TRBJ1-2, with a tentative D call TRBD1 (6 bases). Trimming pared 4 bases from V and 0 bases from J, leaving 15 bases between. The CDR3 contains 16 residues. Germline V gene sequence: CDR1 LNHDA, CDR2 SQIVND (reference sequence). CDR3 sequence: CASSRIRDTSNYGYTF. In DNA form, the CDR3 reads TGTGCCAGTAGTAGAATCCGGGACACCTCTAACTATGGCTACACCTTC.